Listed below are T cell receptor beta chains from one sample, sequenced in a study of T cell repertoires in enteric fever. TCRdb ran MiXCR on the reads and lists one entry per CDR3 protein. Of roughly 1,500 distinct CDR3 sequences listed, 30% to 35% are singletons. Sequenced: CCR7- CD38- CD4+ T cells from PBMCs. The origin of the receptors is a human donor with Salmonella enteric fever, either typhoid or paratyphoid (not recorded which). The CDR3 runs from the conserved cysteine through the conserved F or W. A D gene is named only where the DNA matches it firmly. Expanded clones are given a class, and other clones once, few, many or no size at all.

16,TRBV5-1,TRBJ2-1,TRBD2,large,TGCGCCAGCAGCTCGAGACCCACTAGCGGGGGAGCTGAGCAGTTCTTC,CASSSRPTSGGAEQFF
17,TRBV18,TRBJ2-6,NA,once,TGTGCCAGCTCACCAGGGCAGGTTTACTCTGGGGCCAACGTCCTGACTTTC,CASSPGQVYSGANVLTF
14,TRBV21-1,TRBJ2-1,NA,NA,TGTGCCAGCAGACGACAGGGGGGGTACAATGAGCAGTTCTTC,CASRRQGGYNEQFF
13,TRBV20-1,TRBJ2-1,NA,NA,TGCAGTGCTAGAGGTCAAGTGCCCAATGGGCAGTTCTTC,CSARGQVPNGQFF
15,TRBV5-1,TRBJ2-1,TRBD2,large,TGCGCCAGCAGCAAGACTAGCGATAGCGGGGGTGAGCAGTTCTTC,CASSKTSDSGGEQFF
16,TRBV7-9,TRBJ2-1,TRBD2,NA,TGTGCCAGCAGCTTAGCCGGCGGGAGATGGTACAATGAGCAGTTCTTC,CASSLAGGRWYNEQFF
15,TRBV19,TRBJ2-5,NA,large,TGTGCCAGTAGTATAGTGGCGACGGTGGTCCGGACCCAGTACTTC,CASSIVATVVRTQYF
18,TRBV18,TRBJ2-6,TRBD1,NA,TGTGCCAGCTTCAAACGGACAGGGCCCCAAGTAGGGGCCAACGTCCTGACTTTC,CASFKRTGPQVGANVLTF
16,TRBV9,TRBJ1-4,NA,few,TGTGCCAGCAGCTCAGGGGTGCAGGGAGTAAGGGAAAAACTGTTTTTT,CASSSGVQGVREKLFF
13,TRBV10-1,TRBJ2-1,TRBD1,NA,TGCGCCAGCCAAGCGACAGGGAACAATGAGCAGTTCTTC,CASQATGNNEQFF
14,TRBV5-1,TRBJ2-7,NA,medium-sized,TGCGCCAGCAGCCTGGGCGTTAGCTCCTACGAGCAGTACTTC,CASSLGVSSYEQYF
17,TRBV24-1,TRBJ2-6,TRBD2,medium-sized,TGTGCCACCAGTGGGACTAGCGGAACCTCTGGGGCCAACGTCCTGACTTTC,CATSGTSGTSGANVLTF
19,TRBV5-1,TRBJ2-7,TRBD1,medium-sized,TGCGCCAGCAGCCGCCCGGGACAGGGGGCAGGACAGGACCCCTACGAGCAGTACTTC,CASSRPGQGAGQDPYEQYF
14,TRBV5-1,TRBJ2-3,NA,few,TGCGCCAGCAGCACCGGGACCGGGTCAGATACGCAGTATTTT,CASSTGTGSDTQYF
15,TRBV5-1,TRBJ1-3,NA,NA,TGCGCCAGCAGCCCGAGCGGGGGAGAAGGAAACACCATATATTTT,CASSPSGGEGNTIYF
14,TRBV7-9,TRBJ2-7,TRBD1,medium-sized,TGTGCCAGCAGCTCCCGGGACAGGGGTTCCGAGCAGTACTTC,CASSSRDRGSEQYF
16,TRBV6-6,TRBJ2-2,TRBD1,few,TGTGCCAGCAGCCGATTCACAGGGGCCGGGACCGGGGAGCTGTTTTTT,CASSRFTGAGTGELFF
13,TRBV20-1,TRBJ2-1,TRBD2,NA,TGCAGTGCTACAAGGGGACTAGTCAATGAGCAGTTCTTC,CSATRGLVNEQFF
14,TRBV9,TRBJ2-7,NA,few,TGTGCCAGCAGCGCCTCGACAGGTCCCTACGAGCAGTACTTC,CASSASTGPYEQYF
16,TRBV21-1,TRBJ2-1,NA,once,TGTGCCAGCAGCAGGGGACAGGGCTTATTCTACAATGAGCAGTTCTTC,CASSRGQGLFYNEQFF
15,TRBV11-1,TRBJ1-4,NA,NA,TGTGCCAGCAGCTTGACAGGAACAACTAATGAAAAACTGTTTTTT,CASSLTGTTNEKLFF
16,TRBV7-2,TRBJ2-1,NA,NA,TGTGCCAGCAGCTGGAGAGCGAGGGCCTCCTACAATGAGCAGTTCTTC,CASSWRARASYNEQFF
15,TRBV5-1,TRBJ2-1,NA,medium-sized,TGCGCCAGCAGCTTGGGGGACGGCGTTTACAATGAGCAGTTCTTC,CASSLGDGVYNEQFF
13,TRBV5-1,TRBJ2-3,NA,NA,TGCGCCAGCACAGTTGACGGCACAGATACGCAGTATTTT,CASTVDGTDTQYF
15,TRBV7-9,TRBJ1-2,NA,NA,TGTGCCAGCAGCTTAGAACCAGGATTCCCGTCTGGCTACACCTTC,CASSLEPGFPSGYTF
15,TRBV5-1,TRBJ2-1,TRBD2,few,TGCGCCAGCAGCACAACTAGCGGGAGCCACAATGAGCAGTTCTTC,CASSTTSGSHNEQFF
14,TRBV20-1,TRBJ2-4,TRBD2,NA,TGCAGTGCTAGAGATGCGAGCGGGGTAAACATTCAGTACTTC,CSARDASGVNIQYF
15,TRBV5-1,TRBJ2-1,TRBD2,few,TGCGCCAGCAGCTTGGCGGGAGGCCCCAACAATGAGCAGTTCTTC,CASSLAGGPNNEQFF
13,TRBV29-1,TRBJ2-2,NA,NA,TGCAGCGCCACGGACAGAGTCCCCGGGGAGCTGTTTTTT,CSATDRVPGELFF
13,TRBV7-9,TRBJ2-3,NA,medium-sized,TGTGCCAGCAGCAGCACGAACACAGATACGCAGTATTTT,CASSSTNTDTQYF
11,TRBV29-1,TRBJ1-2,NA,large,TGCAGCGTTGAGGTATACTATGGCTACACCTTC,CSVEVYYGYTF
14,TRBV13,TRBJ2-5,NA,medium-sized,TGTGCCAGCAGCCCTTCTCTGTACCAAGAGACCCAGTACTTC,CASSPSLYQETQYF
16,TRBV12-3/TRBV12-4,TRBJ1-6,NA,NA,TGTGCCAGCAGCAAGAGGTGGACAGAGTATAATTCACCCCTCCACTTT,CASSKRWTEYNSPLHF
15,TRBV5-1,TRBJ2-7,NA,medium-sized,TGCGCCAGCAGTGTCCCAGGGGTGGCGAGGAACGAGCAGTACTTC,CASSVPGVARNEQYF
13,TRBV5-1,TRBJ1-1,NA,NA,TGCGCCAGCAGACAGGTTGAGAACACTGAAGCTTTCTTT,CASRQVENTEAFF
12,TRBV28,TRBJ1-2,NA,large,TGTGCCAGCGGACAAGACAAGTATGGCTACACCTTC,CASGQDKYGYTF
15,TRBV5-1,TRBJ2-1,NA,large,TGCGCCAGCAGCCACCCGGTTCTAGGGACCGATGAGCAGTTCTTC,CASSHPVLGTDEQFF
14,TRBV5-1,TRBJ2-7,TRBD2,medium-sized,TGCGCCAGCAGCACTTTAGCGGGAGCCTCCGAGCAGTACTTC,CASSTLAGASEQYF
15,TRBV18,TRBJ2-5,NA,NA,TGTGCCAGCTCACCACTCGGCTTAGGCGAAGAGACCCAGTACTTC,CASSPLGLGEETQYF
14,TRBV5-1,TRBJ1-2,NA,NA,TGCGCCAGCAGCTTGGACAGCACTAACTATGGCTACACCTTC,CASSLDSTNYGYTF
18,TRBV5-1,TRBJ2-7,NA,NA,TGCGCCAGCAGCTTGGAAGGGCCACGGCCGACAAGCTCCTACGAGCAGTACTTC,CASSLEGPRPTSSYEQYF
14,TRBV7-9,TRBJ2-3,TRBD2,few,TGTGCCAGCAGCTTATTTGGCGGGAGAGATACGCAGTATTTT,CASSLFGGRDTQYF
14,TRBV5-1,TRBJ2-5,TRBD1,medium-sized,TGCGCCAGCAGCTACGGGACAGAACAAGAGACCCAGTACTTC,CASSYGTEQETQYF
15,TRBV7-9,TRBJ2-1,NA,NA,TGTGCCAGCAGCTTGGTAGCGGCCTTCGTAAATGAGCAGTTCTTC,CASSLVAAFVNEQFF
15,TRBV5-1,TRBJ2-7,NA,few,TGCGCCAGCAGCGGAGGCCGGGACTCTAACTACGAGCAGTACTTC,CASSGGRDSNYEQYF
15,TRBV5-1,TRBJ1-4,NA,few,TGCGCCAGCAGCTCGAACAGGCCGGCGGATGAAAAACTGTTTTTT,CASSSNRPADEKLFF
15,TRBV5-1,TRBJ2-2,NA,NA,TGCGCCAGCAGTTTAGGAGGGGTGAACACCGTGGAGCTGTTTTTT,CASSLGGVNTVELFF
13,TRBV5-1,TRBJ2-5,NA,NA,TGCGCCAGCAGCCGCGGGTCCCAAGAGACCCAGTACTTC,CASSRGSQETQYF
15,TRBV5-1,TRBJ1-5,NA,NA,TGCGCCAGCAGCTTGCTCGGGTTAAGCAATCAGCCCCAGCATTTT,CASSLLGLSNQPQHF
14,TRBV5-1,TRBJ2-3,NA,once,TGCGCCAGCAGCTTGGGGCAGGCGGCAGATACGCAGTATTTT,CASSLGQAADTQYF
16,TRBV4-1,TRBJ2-1,NA,NA,TGCGCCAGCAGCCAAGTTAATTTGGTAGCTTACAATGAGCAGTTCTTC,CASSQVNLVAYNEQFF
14,TRBV5-1,TRBJ2-1,NA,large,TGCGCCAGCAGCTTGGGAACAGGTTACAATGAGCAGTTCTTC,CASSLGTGYNEQFF
15,TRBV10-3,TRBJ1-1,NA,NA,TGTGCCATCACCCCGGGACCCGACCGTGGCACTGAAGCTTTCTTT,CAITPGPDRGTEAFF
14,TRBV5-1,TRBJ1-6,TRBD1,once,TGCGCCAGCTGCCAGGGGGCGCAGGGCTCACCCCTCCACTTT,CASCQGAQGSPLHF